The 26 T cell receptor beta chains reported below all come from one sample, sequenced in a study of blood T cell repertoires in COVID-19. The protocol was immunoSEQ multiplex PCR, while the TCRdb copy is restricted to in-frame clones and leaves out a portion. The repertoire has around 200,000 clones, about nine tenths of them found once; the top ten carry around 21%. Sequencing used peripheral blood. These receptors were obtained from a man between 65 and 85 years old with active or convalescent COVID-19.

This clone was found once. The chain couples TRBV5-8 to TRBJ2-3; D is possibly TRBD1 (6 bases). The V gene's germline CDR1 is SGHTS and CDR2 YDEGEE. The CDR3 sequence is 17 residues long. The germline V and J ends were trimmed by 0 bases and 0 bases, with 14 bases remaining between them. The CDR3 bases are TGTGCCAGCAGCTTGGGTACAGGGCAGATAAGCACAGATACGCAGTATTTT. This encodes CASSLGTGQISTDTQYF.

The chain is built from TRBV5-6 and TRBJ2-1, with 9 nucleotides matching TRBD1. J was trimmed by 8 bases and V by 0 bases; bases with no gene match: 0. The germline CDR1 and CDR2 sequences are SGHDT and YYEEEE. The CDR3 contains 13 residues. CDR3 in DNA: TGTGCCAGCAGCTTGGGGACAGGGGATGAGCAGTTCTTC. Residues: CASSLGTGDEQFF. The whole variable domain, filled in from reference TRBV5-6 and TRBJ2-1, reads DAGVTQSPTHLIKTRGQQVTLRCSPKSGHDTVSWYQQALGQGPQFIFQYYEEEERQRGNFPDRFSGHQFPNYSSELNVNALLLGDSALYLCASSLGTGDEQFFGPGTRLTVL.

The V gene is TRBV28, the J gene TRBJ2-5; the match to TRBD1 covers 11 bases. The CDR3 spans 17 residues. The junction had 12 bases not matched to a gene; V was cut back by 4 bases and J by 5 bases. From germline, CDR1 is MDHEN and CDR2 SYDVKM. The CDR3 nucleotides are TGTGCCAGCAGTTCAATCCCGGGACAGGGGGTCGGTGAGACCCAGTACTTC. This encodes CASSSIPGQGVGETQYF.

The genes are TRBV12-5 and TRBJ1-1, with D maybe TRBD1 (6 bases). The V end lost 6 bases, the J end lost 1 base, and 9 bases lay between the germline ends. The CDR3 sequence is 13 residues long. Germline V gives CDR1 LGHNT, CDR2 FRNRAP. The CDR3 DNA reads TGTGCTAGTGGCGCGACAGGGAACACTGAAGCTTTCTTT. Translation gives CASGATGNTEAFF.

The chain employs TRBV19 and TRBJ2-7, with TRBD1 identical over 8 bases. Germline trimming cut 7 bases from V and 3 bases from J; bases unmatched to any gene: 8. Germline CDR1 LNHDA, CDR2 SQIVND (reference sequence). CDR3 length equals 14 residues. CDR3 amino acids: CASKSGQDNYEQYF. Written as DNA, the CDR3 is TGTGCCAGTAAGTCGGGACAGGACAACTACGAGCAGTACTTC.

The chain's CDR3 is CASSPLRGQAAEAFF. The CDR3 nucleotides are TGTGCCAGCTCACCACTCAGGGGGCAGGCGGCTGAAGCTTTCTTT. The chain carries TRBV18 and TRBJ1-1; the match to TRBD1 covers 8 bases. This CDR3 spans 15 amino acids. In germline, CDR1 is KGHSH, CDR2 LQKENI. V was clipped by 1 base and J by 6 bases; unmatched bases: 7.

The chain combines TRBV2 with TRBJ1-4; 9 bases map to TRBD1. The CDR3 has 13 residues. The V gene's germline CDR1 is SNHLY and CDR2 FYNNEI. Trimming took 6 bases from V and 9 from J; bases not matched to a gene: 5. CDR3 residues: CASSQDRGQKLFF. DNA for the CDR3: TGTGCCAGCAGCCAGGACAGGGGTCAAAAACTGTTTTTT.

CDR3 amino acids: CASRPDSRPSYEQYF. The CDR3, as DNA: TGTGCCAGCAGACCGGACAGTCGGCCTTCCTACGAGCAGTACTTC. The J gene is TRBJ2-7, the V gene TRBV6-5; possible D gene TRBD1, 6 bases. The germline V and J ends were trimmed by 6 bases and 1 base, with 16 bases remaining between them. Germline values: CDR1 MNHEY, CDR2 SVGAGI. CDR3 length equals 15 residues.

The rearrangement uses TRBV19 and TRBJ1-2; possible D gene TRBD1, 6 bases. Germline V gene sequence: CDR1 LNHDA, CDR2 SQIVND (reference sequence). The length of the CDR3 is 15 residues. V lost 2 bases and J 0 bases, leaving 10 bases between the germline ends. Here the CDR3 reads CASSITGTSNYGYTF. The CDR3 DNA follows: TGTGCCAGTAGTATAACAGGGACCTCTAACTATGGCTACACCTTC. Looking up the rest from reference TRBV19 and TRBJ1-2 gives the full variable domain: DGGITQSPKYLFRKEGQNVTLSCEQNLNHDAMYWYRQDPGQGLRLIYYSQIVNDFQKGDIAEGYSVSREKKESFPLTVTSAQKNPTAFYLCASSITGTSNYGYTFGSGTRLTVV.

V is TRBV19 and J is TRBJ1-5, with D maybe TRBD1 (6 bases). CDR3 size: 17 residues. CDR1 is LNHDA and CDR2 is SQIVND in the germline V gene (reference sequence). Trimming removed 5 bases from V and 2 bases from J, with 19 bases in between. The CDR3 loop is CASSPPGGGRGNQPQHF. The DNA for the CDR3 is TGTGCCAGTAGTCCCCCGGGAGGGGGAAGGGGCAATCAGCCCCAGCATTTT.

The chain uses TRBV2 and TRBJ1-5, with D maybe TRBD1 (5 bases). Germline V lookup: CDR1 SNHLY, CDR2 FYNNEI. The CDR3 consists of 13 residues. Trimming left V 6 bases short and J 2 bases short, with 8 bases between. The CDR3 sequence is CASRGGRNQPQHF. CDR3 bases: TGTGCCAGCAGGGGGGGTCGCAATCAGCCCCAGCATTTT. The entire variable domain, with the rest obtained from reference TRBV2 and TRBJ1-5, is as follows: EPEVTQTPSHQVTQMGQEVILRCVPISNHLYFYWYRQILGQKVEFLVSFYNNEISEKSEIFDDQFSVERPDGSNFTLKIRSTKLEDSAMYFCASRGGRNQPQHFGDGTRLSIL.

This clone occurred once. The rearrangement joins TRBV2 to TRBJ2-5; D may be TRBD1 (5 bases). CDR1 and CDR2 from the germline V gene are SNHLY and FYNNEI. Trimming left V 2 bases short and J 0 bases short, with 13 bases between. This CDR3 is built from 16 residues. Here the CDR3 DNA reads TGTGCCAGCAGTGAACCCCGGACACAATACCAAGAGACCCAGTACTTC. It translates to CASSEPRTQYQETQYF.

The J gene is TRBJ1-1, the V gene TRBV11-2; D gene ambiguous. This CDR3 has 12 residues. The germline V gene encodes CDR1 SGHAT and CDR2 FQNNGV. With 5 bases removed from V and 1 base from J, the gap between germline ends came to 5 bases. CDR3 coding DNA: TGTGCCAGCAGCGTCCAGAACACTGAAGCTTTCTTT. Amino acid sequence: CASSVQNTEAFF.

The gene calls are TRBV3-1 (or the pseudogene TRBV3-2) and TRBJ2-1; a possible D gene is TRBD1 (5 bases). Between the trimmed V and J ends, which lost 4 bases and 7 bases, there was a span of 20 bases. Germline CDR1 is LGHDT and CDR2 is YNNKEL (reference sequence). This CDR3 has 16 residues. The CDR3 here is CASSPRQRLLGNEQFF. The DNA for the CDR3 is TGTGCCAGCAGCCCTAGACAGAGACTTCTTGGAAATGAGCAGTTCTTC.

This sequence joins TRBV19 and TRBJ1-5; TRBD1 matches 7 bases. Per the germline V gene, CDR1 is LNHDA and CDR2 is SQIVND (reference sequence). J lost 6 bases, V lost 6 bases, and 14 bases had no gene match. There are 16 residues in the CDR3. The CDR3 reads CASRAQGQPAGQPQHF. For the CDR3, the DNA is TGTGCCAGTAGGGCCCAGGGACAGCCGGCGGGTCAGCCCCAGCATTTT.

In DNA, the CDR3 is TGTGCCAGCAGCACCTTGGGGCAGGGCCCTAACTATGGCTACACCTTC. Translating it yields CASSTLGQGPNYGYTF. This rearrangement joins TRBV7-9 to TRBJ1-2; tentatively, D is TRBD1 (5 bases). Germline CDR1 reads SEHNR; CDR2 reads FQNEAQ (reference sequence). The V gene lost 5 bases and the J gene lost 0 bases, with 16 bases spanning the gap. The CDR3 contains 16 residues.

This clone has just one count. The V and J genes are TRBV10-2 and TRBJ2-1; the match to TRBD2 covers 14 bases. CDR3 size: 16 residues. From germline, CDR1 is WSHSY and CDR2 SAAADI. J lost 6 bases, V lost 7 bases, and 8 bases had no gene match. The CDR3 protein is CASITGTSGRGNEQFF. CDR3 DNA: TGCGCCAGCATCACCGGGACTAGCGGGAGAGGCAATGAGCAGTTCTTC.

As to this clone: This specimen includes other DNA sequences encoding the same CDR3. This rearrangement joins TRBV24-1 to TRBJ1-2; the D gene is possibly TRBD1 (6 bases). The V gene's germline CDR1 is KGHDR and CDR2 SFDVKD. Trimming removed 4 bases at V and 2 bases at J, with 10 bases between. This CDR3 has 14 residues. This CDR3 is CATSDPGQNYGYTF. CDR3 DNA sequence: TGTGCCACCAGTGACCCCGGACAGAACTATGGCTACACCTTC.

J is TRBJ2-5 and V is TRBV5-1, with 11 bases lining up with TRBD2. CDR1 is SGHRS and CDR2 is YFSETQ in the germline V gene. This CDR3 contains 12 residues. The junction had 1 base not matched to a gene; V was cut back by 8 bases and J by 4 bases. The CDR3 here is CASSGRAETQYF. The CDR3 DNA sequence: TGCGCCAGTAGCGGGAGGGCAGAGACCCAGTACTTC.

J is TRBJ2-1 and V is TRBV5-1; weak D call: TRBD2 (6 bases). Germline CDR1 SGHRS, CDR2 YFSETQ. This CDR3 is built from 14 residues. The V end lost 0 bases, the J end lost 6 bases, and 10 bases lay between the germline ends. The CDR3 coding sequence is TGCGCCAGCAGCTTGGTTCAGGGAGGCAATGAGCAGTTCTTC. The encoded protein is CASSLVQGGNEQFF.

This clone came up a few times. This chain uses TRBV5-5 with TRBJ1-2; D unclear. V lost 2 bases and J 7 bases, leaving 12 bases between the germline ends. Looked up from germline, CDR1 is SGHKS and CDR2 is YYEKEE (reference sequence). CDR3 length equals 13 residues. The CDR3 here is CASSFSAGSGYTF. The DNA of the CDR3 is TGTGCCAGCAGCTTCTCGGCGGGCAGTGGCTACACCTTC.

A word on this clone: The same CDR3 can be traced to other DNA sequences in this sample. The rearrangement links TRBV7-2 to TRBJ2-7, with 8 bases aligning to TRBD2. V gave up 2 bases and J gave up 0 bases; unmatched junction bases: 3. Germline V gene data show CDR1 as SGHTA and CDR2 as FQGNSA. There are 15 residues in the CDR3. The CDR3: CASSLSGGSSYEQYF. DNA for the CDR3: TGTGCCAGCAGCTTATCGGGGGGGAGCTCCTACGAGCAGTACTTC.

The chain joins TRBV27 to TRBJ1-6; no definite D call. V was cut by 5 bases and J by 7 bases, with 15 bases left in between. The CDR3 runs 15 residues. Germline V gene lookup returns CDR1 MNHEY and CDR2 SMNVEV (reference sequence). The CDR3 sequence: CASSPPGISNSPLHF. CDR3 in DNA: TGTGCCAGCAGTCCCCCCGGGATATCGAATTCACCCCTCCACTTT.

The chain uses TRBV19 and TRBJ2-5, with a tentative D call TRBD1 (6 bases). Germline CDR1 is LNHDA and CDR2 is SQIVND (reference sequence). CDR3 length: 15 residues. V dropped 3 bases and J dropped 1 base, with 12 bases sitting between them. CDR3: CASSINRVPQETQYF. The DNA of the CDR3 is TGTGCCAGTAGTATCAACAGGGTCCCCCAAGAGACCCAGTACTTC.

V and J are TRBV7-8 and TRBJ1-5; possibly TRBD1 for D (5 bases). The germline gives CDR1 SGHVS, CDR2 FQNEAQ. V was trimmed by 10 bases and J by 2 bases, leaving 12 bases between them. This CDR3 comprises 13 residues. CDR3 DNA: TGTGCCACCCAGGGTGCCCGCAATCAGCCCCAGCATTTT. Encoded protein: CATQGARNQPQHF.

The chain couples TRBV28 to TRBJ1-3, with 7 bases fitting TRBD1. V trimming: 3 bases; J trimming: 4 bases; junction bases outside the gene matches: 9. The CDR3 consists of 16 residues. CDR1 is MDHEN and CDR2 is SYDVKM in the germline V gene. This CDR3 reads CASSFGGTAYGNTIYF. DNA for the CDR3: TGTGCCAGCAGTTTTGGAGGGACAGCCTACGGAAACACCATATATTTT.